The next 29 T cell receptor beta chains were all read from a single sample in a study of OX40 agonist ivuxolimab in advanced cancers. Clones were read by immunoSEQ multiplex PCR, and TCRdb kept only the in-frame ones, dropping some. The sample includes tens of thousands of clones, under 90% of them seen just once. The sequences come from CD4+ or CD8+ T cells sorted from blood, collected in a trial of the OX40 agonist ivuxolimab. The receptor source for this set is an adult with an advanced solid tumor such as melanoma, head and neck, liver or kidney cancer.

The chain uses TRBV11-3 and TRBJ2-3, with a weak D call TRBD2 (7 bases). With 0 bases removed from V and 4 bases from J, the gap between germline ends came to 14 bases. Per the germline V gene, CDR1 is SGHNT and CDR2 is YENEEA. The CDR3 loop spans 16 amino acids. CDR3 in DNA: TGTGCCAGCAGCTTAGAGGGGGGGCGCCGTTCAGATACGCAGTATTTT. This sequence encodes CASSLEGGRRSDTQYF.

V and J are TRBV4-2 and TRBJ2-1; TRBD2 is a possible D gene (6 bases). CDR3 size: 18 residues. Germline V gene lookup returns CDR1 LGHNA and CDR2 YNFKEQ. V was pared by 0 bases and J by 4 bases, with 19 bases between. CDR3 amino acids: CASSQELGSLAPYNEQFF. CDR3 bases: TGTGCCAGCAGCCAAGAACTGGGATCACTAGCCCCTTACAATGAGCAGTTCTTC.

This rearrangement joins TRBV5-1 to TRBJ2-1; 12 nucleotides agree with TRBD2. Germline CDR1 SGHRS, CDR2 YFSETQ. CDR3 length: 17 amino acids. V lost 4 bases and J lost 0; bases outside the gene matches: 5. The CDR3 region is CASSQSSGRASYNEQFF. CDR3 coding DNA: TGCGCCAGCAGCCAATCTAGCGGGAGGGCCTCCTACAATGAGCAGTTCTTC.

This clone came up once. This chain joins TRBV9 and TRBJ2-1; no clear D. CDR1 and CDR2 (germline): SGDLS, YYNGEE. This CDR3 contains 15 residues. V lost 0 bases, J lost 0 bases, and 7 bases lay in between. CDR3 protein: CASSVGLGSYNEQFF. DNA of the CDR3: TGTGCCAGCAGCGTAGGTCTAGGCTCCTACAATGAGCAGTTCTTC.

The CDR3 DNA reads as TGTGCCAGCAGCCGACAGGAAGCCATCTATGGCTACACCTTC. Its protein product is CASSRQEAIYGYTF. The chain couples TRBV9 to TRBJ1-2, with D possibly being TRBD1 (6 bases). The CDR3 length is 14 residues. Between the trimmed V and J ends, which lost 4 bases and 4 bases, there was a span of 14 bases. CDR1 and CDR2 from the germline V gene are SGDLS and YYNGEE.

This clone appeared a few times. The chain uses TRBV6-6 and TRBJ1-4; D remains ambiguous. Germline V CDR1 and CDR2: MNHNY, SVGAGI (reference sequence). The V end lost 6 bases, the J end lost 13 bases, and 12 bases lay between the germline ends. This CDR3 has 11 amino acids. The CDR3 region is CASRVISGLFF. CDR3 bases: TGTGCCAGCAGGGTTATTTCGGGACTGTTTTTT.

The chain has TRBV2 and TRBJ2-7; D is perhaps TRBD1 (7 bases). The V gene lost 10 bases and the J gene lost 2 bases, with 12 bases spanning the gap. The length of the CDR3 is 12 residues. Germline V gene sequence: CDR1 SNHLY, CDR2 FYNNEI. This CDR3 is CATSGGPYEQYF. The CDR3, as DNA: TGTGCCACTTCAGGGGGGCCCTACGAGCAGTACTTC.

The chain is built from TRBV9 and TRBJ2-2, with D perhaps being TRBD1 or TRBD2 (5 bases each). Germline V gene sequence: CDR1 SGDLS, CDR2 YYNGEE. V lost 0 bases and J 5 bases, leaving 11 bases between the germline ends. The CDR3 extends over 15 amino acids. For the CDR3, the DNA is TGTGCCAGCAGCGTAGAATCGGGGCGGACCGGGGAGCTGTTTTTT. The encoded protein is CASSVESGRTGELFF. The variable domain in full, completed from reference TRBV9 and TRBJ2-2, reads DSGVTQTPKHLITATGQRVTLRCSPRSGDLSVYWYQQSLDQGLQFLIQYYNGEERAKGNILERFSAQQFPDLHSELNLSSLELGDSALYFCASSVESGRTGELFFGEGSRLTVL.

This clone was detected only once. The rearrangement links TRBV7-3 to TRBJ1-2, with TRBD1 as a possible D gene (6 bases). There are 16 residues in the CDR3. With 5 bases removed from V and 3 bases from J, the gap between germline ends came to 19 bases. In germline, CDR1 is SGHTA, CDR2 FQGTGA. As DNA, the CDR3 is TGTGCCAGCAGCCGCTTCGGCGGACAGTCAGACTATGGCTACACCTTC. Its translation: CASSRFGGQSDYGYTF.

This clone has only one observation. V usage is TRBV7-9 and J usage is TRBJ1-1; no definite D call. Looked up from germline, CDR1 is SEHNR and CDR2 is FQNEAQ (reference sequence). There are 14 residues in the CDR3. Trimming stripped 5 bases from V and 0 bases from J, with 10 bases between. The CDR3 region is CASSGGGVNTEAFF. The CDR3 DNA follows: TGTGCCAGCAGCGGCGGCGGAGTGAACACTGAAGCTTTCTTT.

This clone was detected only once. The V and J genes are TRBV21-1 and TRBJ1-5; no DNA check was done on the table's D call, TRBD1. TRBV21-1 represents a pseudogene. The CDR3 sequence is 17 residues long. The CDR3 protein is CASNAPDRGYSNQPQHF. The CDR3 region has the DNA TGTGCCAGCAATGCCCCGGACAGGGGGTATAGCAATCAGCCCCAGCATTTT.

The chain has TRBV4-3 and TRBJ1-2; D might be TRBD1 (6 bases). The CDR3 runs to 17 residues. Trimming left V 0 bases short and J 6 bases short, with 20 bases between. Per germline, CDR1 LGHNA and CDR2 YSLEER. The CDR3, as DNA: TGCGCCAGCAGCCAAGAGACAGGAAAAGCCCTTCGGGATGGCTACACCTTC. Its translation is CASSQETGKALRDGYTF.

The chain carries TRBV11-3 and TRBJ2-1; a weak D match, TRBD2 (6 bases). The V gene lost 4 bases and the J gene lost 8 bases, with 18 bases spanning the gap. The CDR3 consists of 15 residues. Germline loops: CDR1 SGHNT, CDR2 YENEEA. In nucleotides, the CDR3 is TGTGCCAGCAGCTCCACTAGCTCGGGTTTCGATGAGCAGTTCTTC. Translating gives CASSSTSSGFDEQFF.

This clone has just a few counts. V usage is TRBV28 and J usage is TRBJ2-2; D is perhaps TRBD1 or TRBD2 (7 bases each). CDR3 length equals 15 residues. V was pared by 7 bases and J by 4 bases, with 16 bases between. Per germline, CDR1 MDHEN and CDR2 SYDVKM. The CDR3 reads CASKEGGGITGELFF. CDR3 nucleotide sequence: TGTGCCAGCAAGGAGGGAGGGGGCATCACCGGGGAGCTGTTTTTT.

V and J are TRBV5-6 and TRBJ1-1; D gene unclear. The length of the CDR3 is 14 residues. The V end lost 4 bases, the J end lost 3 bases, and 13 bases lay between the germline ends. Germline V gives CDR1 SGHDT, CDR2 YYEEEE. This chain's CDR3 is CASSPGISYTEAFF. The DNA of the CDR3 is TGTGCCAGCAGCCCGGGAATCAGTTACACTGAAGCTTTCTTT.

This clone was recorded only once. V usage is TRBV11-3 and J usage is TRBJ1-1; D is uncertain. Germline lookup yields CDR1 SGHNT and CDR2 YENEEA. This CDR3 has 13 residues. V lost 0 bases to trimming and J lost 1 base, with 3 bases between them. This CDR3 reads CASSLEGNTEAFF. DNA of the CDR3: TGTGCCAGCAGCTTAGAGGGGAACACTGAAGCTTTCTTT.

The chain recombines TRBV9 with TRBJ2-3; D ambiguous. This CDR3 is built from 15 residues. The V gene's germline CDR1 is SGDLS and CDR2 YYNGEE. The germline V and J ends were trimmed by 0 bases and 2 bases, with 10 bases remaining between them. DNA of the CDR3: TGTGCCAGCAGCGTAGAAACGCGCACCACAGATACGCAGTATTTT. It specifies CASSVETRTTDTQYF.

A note on this clone: The junction departs from germline at one end; a sequencing error may be responsible. The chain recombines TRBV28 with TRBJ1-3; a weak D match, TRBD1 (6 bases). This CDR3 contains 11 residues. CDR1 MDHEN and CDR2 SYDVKM come from the germline V gene. CDR3 sequence (DNA): TGTGCCAGCAGCCAGGGGACGGGAGTTCTGTTT. This gives the protein CASSQGTGVLF.

This clone has only a few counts. The V and J genes are TRBV14 and TRBJ1-2, with 9 bases that match TRBD1. Per germline, CDR1 SGHDN and CDR2 FVKESK. This CDR3 contains 15 residues. After removal of 3 bases from V and 4 bases from J, the junction contained 6 bases not matched to a gene. In DNA, the CDR3 is TGTGCCAGCAGCCAGATACAGGGGGCGGGCTATGGCTACACCTTC. As protein: CASSQIQGAGYGYTF.

The V and J genes are TRBV10-3 and TRBJ2-1; 9 nucleotides align to TRBD2. The CDR3 spans 18 residues. The V segment lost 7 bases and the J segment 6 bases; nucleotides outside the gene matches: 19. Germline V gene data show CDR1 as ENHRY and CDR2 as SYGVKD. CDR3 bases: TGTGCCATCAAGACGGACTACGAGAGTAGCGGGAGCCCCAATGAGCAGTTCTTC. This gives the protein CAIKTDYESSGSPNEQFF.

The chain carries TRBV5-4 and TRBJ2-2; tentative D call: TRBD1 (6 bases). The CDR3 totals 18 residues. Trimming stripped 1 base from V and 4 bases from J, with 20 bases between. Per germline, CDR1 SGHNT and CDR2 YYREEE (reference sequence). CDR3 bases: TGTGCCAGCAGCTTGATCTCCGGCAGGGGCCTTTCCACCGGGGAGCTGTTTTTT. Protein product: CASSLISGRGLSTGELFF.

The rearrangement joins TRBV11-2 to TRBJ1-1; tentatively, D is TRBD1 (6 bases). The V gene lost 5 bases and the J gene lost 1 base, with 17 bases spanning the gap. CDR1 is SGHAT, CDR2 FQNNGV, per germline. CDR3 length equals 16 residues. The CDR3 DNA reads TGTGCCAGCAGCCTAGGGAACAGGGCTACGAACACTGAAGCTTTCTTT. Its translation: CASSLGNRATNTEAFF.

This clone was picked up one time. The chain is built from TRBV9 and TRBJ1-2, with TRBD1 matching over 8 bases. The CDR3 is made up of 17 amino acids. Per the germline V gene, CDR1 is SGDLS and CDR2 is YYNGEE. V trimming: 3 bases; J trimming: 1 base; junction bases outside the gene matches: 11. The CDR3 coding sequence is TGTGCCAGCAGCGCCCCGGACAGGGAAAACCTTAACTATGGCTACACCTTC. Its protein product is CASSAPDRENLNYGYTF.

The gene calls are TRBV11-3 and TRBJ2-5; weak D call: TRBD2 (5 bases). Trimming pared 3 bases from V and 4 bases from J, leaving 12 bases between. The CDR3 length is 14 residues. Germline assignment: CDR1 SGHNT and CDR2 YENEEA. CDR3 region: CASSLQGGGETQYF. The CDR3 DNA reads as TGTGCCAGCAGCTTGCAAGGAGGCGGAGAGACCCAGTACTTC.

This rearrangement joins TRBV7-9 to TRBJ2-7, with 10 nucleotides matching TRBD2. The CDR3 loop spans 14 amino acids. CDR1 and CDR2 from the germline V gene are SEHNR and FQNEAQ (reference sequence). V was pared by 4 bases and J by 5 bases, with 5 bases of the junction left unmatched. CDR3 in DNA: TGTGCCAGCAGCTCACGGGGGACTAGCGACGAGCAGTACTTC. This sequence encodes CASSSRGTSDEQYF.

The gene calls are TRBV28 and TRBJ2-7, with unresolved D. This CDR3 region has 12 residues. Germline V gene data show CDR1 as MDHEN and CDR2 as SYDVKM. Trimming stripped 2 bases from V and 4 bases from J, with 6 bases between. The CDR3 sequence: CASSLVRYEQYF. The CDR3 DNA reads as TGTGCCAGCAGTTTAGTGAGGTACGAGCAGTACTTC. Full variable domain (missing parts from reference TRBV28 and TRBJ2-7): DVKVTQSSRYLVKRTGEKVFLECVQDMDHENMFWYRQDPGLGLRLIYFSYDVKMKEKGDIPEGYSVSREKKERFSLILESASTNQTSMYLCASSLVRYEQYFGPGTRLTVT.

This clone was detected only a few times. V usage is TRBV29-1 and J usage is TRBJ1-2; D unresolved. Per the germline V gene, CDR1 is SQVTM and CDR2 is ANQGSEA. V dropped 3 bases and J dropped 4 bases, with 3 bases sitting between them. This CDR3 has 10 amino acids. The CDR3 DNA reads as TGCAGCGTTGACAGCTATGGCTACACCTTC. It yields the protein CSVDSYGYTF.

The rearrangement uses TRBV6-5 and TRBJ2-7, with 8 bases aligning to TRBD1. J gave up 0 bases and V 9 bases, and 10 bases lay outside the gene matches. The CDR3 has 15 residues. Looked up from germline, CDR1 is MNHEY and CDR2 is SVGAGI. The CDR3 reads CASNPRDRSSYEQYF. In nucleotides, the CDR3 is TGTGCCAGTAATCCCCGGGACAGGAGCTCCTACGAGCAGTACTTC.

This clone was detected ten times or more. V usage is TRBV15 and J usage is TRBJ1-1, with no clear D. This CDR3 contains 14 residues. From germline, CDR1 is LNHNV and CDR2 YYDKDF (reference sequence). V was cut by 0 bases and J by 6 bases, with 11 bases left in between. The DNA for the CDR3 is TGTGCCACCAGCAGAGATAAAGGGATCTCTGAAGCTTTCTTT. This translates into CATSRDKGISEAFF.